This T cell receptor (beta chain) is drawn from a study of beta chain features in type 1 diabetes. Findings and caveats of the study: People with Type 1 diabetes carried modestly yet significantly shorter TCRB CDR3s in all four CD4+ subsets. Patients with type 1 diabetes carried fewer insertions and had more deletions at their VDJ junctions.

About this clone: What it binds is unknown.

Expressed TCRB transcripts were sequenced because the entire RNA isolate underwent reverse transcription. Sequencing used immunoSEQ multiplex PCR; TCRdb keeps in-frame clones, though not all of them. The data show approximately 150,000 clones, about 13% seen once. Donors contributed one heparinised blood draw apiece, averaging approximately 100 mL. This sequence originates from a young man with type 1 diabetes. The sample taken for sequencing was central memory CD4+ T cells from blood.

CDR3 bases: TGCAGCGTTGGCCAGGGATATGGCTACACCTTC. This sequence encodes CSVGQGYGYTF. The rearrangement joins TRBV29-1 to TRBJ1-2; tentative D call: TRBD1 (5 bases). The V gene lost 4 bases and the J gene lost 5 bases, with 8 bases spanning the gap. The germline V gene has CDR1 SQVTM and CDR2 ANQGSEA. The CDR3 has 11 amino acids.